These 4 T cell receptor beta chains were sequenced from one sample in a study of Tregs in tolerant kidney transplant recipients. Libraries were prepared by immunoSEQ multiplex PCR; TCRdb keeps only in-frame clonotypes and omits some of them. The table includes about 31,000 clones, approximately 83% detected once. Their cognate antigens are unknown. The source material was Tregs from blood cultured with allogeneic cells. These receptors came from a human donor in good health.

This clone was seen more than once but under ten times. The chain has TRBV18 and TRBJ2-3, with 10 positions matching TRBD1. Germline CDR1 reads KGHSH; CDR2 reads LQKENI. The CDR3 length is 15 residues. Trimming cost V 3 bases and J 6 bases; bases outside gene matches: 6. The CDR3: CASSPLGTGEDTQYF. As DNA, the CDR3 is TGTGCCAGCTCACCGCTGGGGACAGGGGAGGATACGCAGTATTTT.

The rearrangement joins TRBV7-2 to TRBJ1-1; D gene unclear. The V end lost 5 bases, the J end lost 8 bases, and 15 bases lay between the germline ends. This CDR3 contains 13 residues. Per germline, CDR1 SGHTA and CDR2 FQGNSA. In nucleotides, the CDR3 is TGTGCCAGCAGCCCGAGACCGACGGGCGAAGCTTTCTTT. This translates into CASSPRPTGEAFF.

The rearrangement links TRBV7-2 to TRBJ2-5; 8 nucleotides agree with TRBD1. CDR1 and CDR2 from the germline V gene are SGHTA and FQGNSA. The length of the CDR3 is 15 residues. Trimming at V came to 3 bases and at J to 6 bases, leaving 9 bases not matched to a gene. CDR3 region: CASSLVGQGLKTQYF. CDR3 DNA: TGTGCCAGCAGCTTGGTCGGACAGGGTCTAAAGACCCAGTACTTC. Supplemented by reference TRBV7-2 and TRBJ2-5, the full variable domain reads GAGVSQSPSNKVTEKGKDVELRCDPISGHTALYWYRQSLGQGLEFLIYFQGNSAPDKSGLPSDRFSAERTGGSVSTLTIQRTQQEDSAVYLCASSLVGQGLKTQYFGPGTRLLVL.

The genes are TRBV9 and TRBJ2-5; 7 nucleotides align to TRBD2. Unmatched junction bases numbered 10, after V lost 4 bases and J lost 4 bases. The CDR3 is made up of 15 amino acids. Per germline, CDR1 SGDLS and CDR2 YYNGEE. The CDR3, as DNA: TGTGCCAGCAGCCCAAGACACGGGGAGGGAGAGACCCAGTACTTC. This gives the protein CASSPRHGEGETQYF.